This TCR beta chain was recorded in a study of CD4+ T cells in melanoma. Study-level results: CD8+ T cell, macrophage and B cell function reportedly correlated with neoantigen-specific CD4+ T cells. Neoantigen-specific CD4+ T cells in melanoma reportedly had diverse differentiation states.

This clone was detected a few times. Its antigen is currently unknown. CDR1 is MDHEN and CDR2 is SYDVKM in the germline V gene. Trimming at V came to 8 bases and at J to 8 bases, leaving 11 bases not matched to a gene. This CDR3 spans 15 amino acids. Using immunoSEQ multiplex PCR, the repertoire was profiled, and TCRdb retains in-frame clones only, with some absent. The sample contains roughly 10,000 clones, approximately 68% of which appear only once. The TCR was taken from a human donor with melanoma. Input material: cells from a culture (not recorded whether cultured in vitro). The chain recombines TRBV28 with TRBJ1-6; 8 bases align to TRBD1. Here the CDR3 DNA reads TGTGCCAGCCGAGCTTCGACAGGGGAATATTCACCCCTCCACTTT. This encodes CASRASTGEYSPLHF.